This TCR beta chain appears in the sequencing data of a study of blood T cell repertoires in COVID-19. At the level of the study: Acute-phase and convalescent COVID-19 samples originated in the United States, Italy and Spain.

As processed by the authors: Estimates of nucleated cell counts were drawn from the amplification of reference gene primers. Only in-frame clones appear in the TCRdb table, and some are missing; sequencing was by immunoSEQ multiplex PCR. The DNA gave D and trimming, while V, J and clone size come from that table. This repertoire shows roughly 130,000 clones, about 87% found once; its top ten account for approximately 2.5%. Per germline, CDR1 SQVTM and CDR2 ANQGSEA. This CDR3 has 13 residues. V lost 1 base and J lost 2, with 9 bases in between. V gene TRBV29-1 combines with J gene TRBJ2-7; possibly TRBD2 for D (5 bases). Sequenced material: peripheral blood. The source is a human donor with COVID-19, enrolled during active disease. The donor label of this sample is uncertain. The chain's CDR3 is CSVEGAAPYEQYF. In DNA, the CDR3 is TGCAGCGTTGAAGGAGCGGCGCCCTACGAGCAGTACTTC.